The 26 T cell receptor beta chains below come from one sample, sequenced in a study of T cell repertoires in cytomegalovirus infection. MiXCR, run by TCRdb on the reads, gives a single entry per CDR3 protein. The data contain under 800,000 distinct CDR3 sequences, 20% to 25% of them singletons. Sample: CD8+ T cells from PBMCs. The receptors stem from a human donor in good health (CMV status not recorded). Some clones in this sample may be carry-over from other donors' samples.

This clonotype was detected many times. The J gene is TRBJ2-5, the V gene TRBV6-1; weak D call: TRBD2 (5 bases). The CDR3 runs 15 residues. Germline CDR1 MNHNS, CDR2 SASEGT. V gave up 7 bases and J gave up 1 base, with 16 bases separating them. CDR3 sequence (DNA): TGTGCCAGCAAAGCGTCGGGATCCTCCCAAGAGACCCAGTACTTC. Amino acid sequence: CASKASGSSQETQYF.

The chain recombines TRBV12-3 or TRBV12-4 with TRBJ2-7, with D unclear. The CDR3 loop spans 12 amino acids. V was cut by 3 bases and J by 3 bases, with 6 bases left in between. CDR3 sequence reads: CASSLVYYEQYF. The CDR3 coding sequence is TGTGCCAGCAGTTTGGTCTACTACGAGCAGTACTTC.

Regarding this clonotype: A much more abundant neighbour one base away suggests this may be a read error. This chain joins TRBV7-8 and TRBJ2-1; 8 bases agree with TRBD1. The germline gives CDR1 SGHVS, CDR2 FQNEAQ. The CDR3 covers 15 residues. The junction had 7 bases not matched to a gene; V was cut back by 5 bases and J by 4 bases. CDR3 amino acids: CASSIRTGKYNEQFF. The CDR3 DNA is TGTGCCAGCAGCATCCGGACAGGGAAATACAATGAGCAGTTCTTC.

This clonotype occurred a few times. The gene calls are TRBV29-1 and TRBJ1-1, with TRBD1 matching over 7 bases. The CDR3 length is 14 residues. Trimming at V came to 4 bases and at J to 3 bases, leaving 8 bases not matched to a gene. Germline-derived CDR1 and CDR2 are SQVTM and ANQGSEA. The CDR3 protein is CSVGQGNWDTEAFF. The CDR3 nucleotides read TGCAGCGTTGGACAGGGCAATTGGGACACTGAAGCTTTCTTT.

This clonotype has just a few counts. The rearrangement uses TRBV6-2 or TRBV6-3 and TRBJ1-1; D is unresolved. This CDR3 is 15 amino acids long. The V end lost 5 bases, the J end lost 3 bases, and 16 bases lay between the germline ends. Germline V gives CDR1 MNHEY, CDR2 SVGEGT. For the CDR3, the DNA is TGTGCCAGCAGTCCCCGCGATCTGATAGACACTGAAGCTTTCTTT. This translates into CASSPRDLIDTEAFF.

This clonotype has a handful of counts. V gene TRBV6-6 combines with J gene TRBJ2-7; D gene ambiguous. Germline lookup yields CDR1 MNHNY and CDR2 SVGAGI (reference sequence). The CDR3 extends over 16 amino acids. Trimming took 0 bases from V and 6 from J, leaving 18 bases between them. Written as DNA, the CDR3 is TGTGCCAGCAGTTACTCGCCCGGGCCTTACCCCCTCGAGCAGTACTTC. Amino acid sequence: CASSYSPGPYPLEQYF.

This clonotype was observed at least ten times. This chain joins TRBV7-6 and TRBJ1-1, with TRBD1 matching 9 bases. The CDR3 contains 15 residues. V trimming: 5 bases; J trimming: 7 bases; junction bases outside the gene matches: 11. The germline CDR1 and CDR2 sequences are SGHVS and FNYEAQ. The CDR3 sequence is CASSINRGLGGEAFF. The DNA for the CDR3 is TGTGCCAGCAGCATAAACAGGGGGCTTGGGGGTGAAGCTTTCTTT. Looking up the rest from reference TRBV7-6 and TRBJ1-1 gives the full variable domain: GAGVSQSPRYKVTKRGQDVALRCDPISGHVSLYWYRQALGQGPEFLTYFNYEAQQDKSGLPNDRFSAERPEGSISTLTIQRTEQRDSAMYRCASSINRGLGGEAFFGQGTRLTVV.

The V and J genes are TRBV2 and TRBJ2-7, with 9 nucleotides matching TRBD2. V shed 8 bases and J 7 bases; nucleotides not matched to a gene: 6. The CDR3 runs to 12 residues. Germline CDR1 is SNHLY and CDR2 is FYNNEI. The CDR3 reads CASPRAGGEQYF. CDR3 nucleotide sequence: TGTGCCAGCCCGCGAGCGGGGGGTGAGCAGTACTTC.

The table lists this clonotype with many counts. This chain connects TRBV7-9 to TRBJ2-1; 7 bases map to TRBD1. V lost 3 bases to trimming and J lost 6 bases; unmatched junction nucleotides: 5. CDR1 and CDR2 from the germline V gene are SEHNR and FQNEAQ (reference sequence). CDR3 size: 14 residues. The CDR3 is CASSFDRVPNEQFF. The CDR3 DNA follows: TGTGCCAGCAGCTTCGACAGGGTTCCCAATGAGCAGTTCTTC.

With regard to this clonotype: Possible read error: a much larger clone is one base away. V gene TRBV7-9 combines with J gene TRBJ1-1; the D is unclear. This CDR3 comprises 13 residues. Germline V gives CDR1 SEHNR, CDR2 FQNEAQ (reference sequence). V was cut by 1 base and J by 5 bases, with 8 bases left in between. DNA of the CDR3: TGTGCCAGCAGCTTAGGGTCGCAGACTGAAGCTTTCTTT. Its translation is CASSLGSQTEAFF.

This clonotype has more than one count but fewer than ten. CDR3 in amino acids: CASSPRDSVYSNQPQHF. CDR3 coding DNA: TGTGCCAGCAGCCCCCGGGACAGCGTCTATAGCAATCAGCCCCAGCATTTT. The rearrangement uses TRBV7-2 and TRBJ1-5; 7 nucleotides line up with TRBD1. Trimming at V came to 5 bases and at J to 0 bases, leaving 10 bases not matched to a gene. Looked up from germline, CDR1 is SGHTA and CDR2 is FQGNSA. CDR3 size: 17 residues.

The J gene is TRBJ1-2, the V gene TRBV13; 7 bases agree with TRBD1. This CDR3 comprises 18 residues. Germline V CDR1 and CDR2: PRHDT, FYEKMQ (reference sequence). V was pared by 4 bases and J by 4 bases, with 18 bases of the junction left unmatched. CDR3: CASSSDRDSEAISYGYTF. Written as DNA, the CDR3 is TGTGCCAGCAGCTCCGACCGGGACAGCGAAGCCATTTCCTATGGCTACACCTTC.

This clonotype has more than one count but fewer than ten. The chain carries TRBV20-1 and TRBJ2-7; tentatively, D is TRBD1 or TRBD2 (5 bases each). Germline CDR1 and CDR2: DFQATT and SNEGSKA (reference sequence). V lost 0 bases and J 4 bases, leaving 13 bases between the germline ends. This CDR3 spans 14 amino acids. Here the CDR3 reads CSARDPGAEYEQYF. The CDR3 coding sequence is TGCAGTGCTAGAGACCCCGGGGCTGAGTACGAGCAGTACTTC.

The table lists this clonotype with many counts. The chain employs TRBV28 and TRBJ1-5, with D tentatively TRBD1 (6 bases). With 5 bases removed from V and 3 bases from J, the gap between germline ends came to 17 bases. The germline gives CDR1 MDHEN, CDR2 SYDVKM. This CDR3 is built from 16 residues. CDR3 DNA sequence: TGTGCCAGCAGTGACCTCGGGACAATCCTCAATCAGCCCCAGCATTTT. It codes for CASSDLGTILNQPQHF.

This sequence joins TRBV7-3 and TRBJ2-1, with 7 bases that match TRBD1. CDR1 SGHTA and CDR2 FQGTGA come from the germline V gene. The CDR3 length is 16 residues. Trimming at V came to 4 bases and at J to 2 bases, leaving 8 bases not matched to a gene. The CDR3 coding sequence is TGTGCCAGCAGCTCCCCAGGGGGTAAGACCTACAATGAGCAGTTCTTC. The encoded protein is CASSSPGGKTYNEQFF.

Concerning this clonotype itself: A much larger clonotype is one base distant, so this may be a read error. The V call is TRBV4-3, the J call TRBJ2-3; 9 bases line up with TRBD1. The CDR3 contains 15 residues. Germline CDR1 and CDR2: LGHNA and YSLEER. The CDR3 DNA reads as TGCGCCAGCAGCCCCGGGACAGGGATGTCAGATAAGCAGTATTTT. Translation gives CASSPGTGMSDKQYF.

This clonotype was counted once. The V call is TRBV14, the J call TRBJ1-1; no firm D call. Looked up from germline, CDR1 is SGHDN and CDR2 is FVKESK. The V end was cut by 6 bases, the J end by 7 bases, with 9 bases between. There are 11 residues in the CDR3. The CDR3 region has the DNA TGTGCCAGCAGTAAGGGCGGTGAAGCTTTCTTT. Its translation: CASSKGGEAFF.

This clonotype was recorded at least ten times. A read error may produce the germline difference seen at one junction end. The V and J genes are TRBV7-7 and TRBJ2-1; D perhaps matches TRBD2 (5 bases). Germline CDR1 and CDR2: SSHAT and FNYEAQ (reference sequence). The CDR3 runs 13 residues. This CDR3 is CASSFDGDDEQFF. The DNA of the CDR3 is TGTGCTAGCAGCTTTGACGGGGATGACGAGCAGTTCTTC.

This clonotype was detected a few times. The CDR3 region has the DNA TGTGCCAGCAGTTACTCGTGGGGTCAGCCCCAGCATTTT. It translates to CASSYSWGQPQHF. V and J are TRBV6-5 and TRBJ1-5; D gene uncertain. Germline CDR1 MNHEY, CDR2 SVGAGI. The ends were cut back, 0 bases at V and 6 bases at J, with 6 bases in the middle. CDR3 length equals 13 residues.

Many counts were recorded for this clonotype. V gene TRBV7-2 combines with J gene TRBJ1-1; D not resolved. V was cut by 5 bases and J by 5 bases, with 18 bases left in between. Germline lookup yields CDR1 SGHTA and CDR2 FQGNSA. CDR3 size: 15 residues. The CDR3 loop reads CASSGFVVTGTEAFF. CDR3 bases: TGTGCCAGCAGCGGTTTCGTAGTGACTGGGACTGAAGCTTTCTTT.

V gene TRBV27 combines with J gene TRBJ1-6; TRBD1 matches at 7 bases. Germline-derived CDR1 and CDR2 are MNHEY and SMNVEV (reference sequence). V trimming: 4 bases; J trimming: 7 bases; junction bases outside the gene matches: 10. The CDR3 loop spans 16 amino acids. The CDR3 spells CASSSQGIYRNSPLHF. The CDR3 DNA is TGTGCCAGCAGTTCACAGGGGATCTATCGGAATTCACCCCTCCACTTT.

The table lists this clonotype with many counts. CDR3 sequence: CASRGQGASYEQYF. The CDR3 bases are TGTGCCAGCAGGGGACAGGGGGCCTCCTACGAGCAGTACTTC. The V and J genes are TRBV28 and TRBJ2-7; 12 nucleotides match TRBD1. Germline CDR1 reads MDHEN; CDR2 reads SYDVKM. This CDR3 comprises 14 residues. The ends lost 6 bases at V and 0 bases at J; junction bases unmatched: 0.

The chain joins TRBV4-3 to TRBJ1-1; D is unresolved. The CDR3 extends over 14 amino acids. V was cut by 4 bases and J by 7 bases, with 16 bases left in between. Per the germline V gene, CDR1 is LGHNA and CDR2 is YSLEER. Written as DNA, the CDR3 is TGCGCCAGCAGCCCAGCCCTCGGCCCAAATGAAGCTTTCTTT. Amino acid sequence: CASSPALGPNEAFF.

The table lists this clonotype with many counts. V and J are TRBV7-2 and TRBJ1-6; 7 nucleotides agree with TRBD1. V dropped 1 base and J dropped 13; count of bases not matched to a gene: 10. Germline CDR1 SGHTA, CDR2 FQGNSA. CDR3 length equals 15 residues. This chain's CDR3 is CASSLGVRGRAPLHF. DNA of the CDR3: TGTGCCAGCAGCTTAGGGGTGAGGGGGCGGGCGCCCCTCCACTTT.

This clonotype was seen many times. Here the CDR3 reads CASSLGSTTEAFF. CDR3 in DNA: TGTGCCAGCAGCTTAGGATCTACCACTGAAGCTTTCTTT. The chain has TRBV7-2 and TRBJ1-1; D not certain. The CDR3 runs 13 residues. CDR1 SGHTA and CDR2 FQGNSA come from the germline V gene. V was clipped by 1 base and J by 4 bases, with 7 bases between them. The variable domain in full, completed from reference TRBV7-2 and TRBJ1-1, reads GAGVSQSPSNKVTEKGKDVELRCDPISGHTALYWYRQSLGQGLEFLIYFQGNSAPDKSGLPSDRFSAERTGGSVSTLTIQRTQQEDSAVYLCASSLGSTTEAFFGQGTRLTVV.

The chain links TRBV27 to TRBJ2-1; TRBD2 matches at 9 bases. Germline CDR1 reads MNHEY; CDR2 reads SMNVEV (reference sequence). The CDR3 spans 15 residues. The trim removed 4 bases at V and 0 bases at J, leaving 1 base unmatched. CDR3 sequence (DNA): TGTGCCAGCAGTTCGGGACTAGCCTCCTACAATGAGCAGTTCTTC. Translated: CASSSGLASYNEQFF.